This is a list of T cell receptor beta chains from one sample in a study of blood T cell repertoires in COVID-19. The assay was immunoSEQ multiplex PCR, and TCRdb's table has in-frame clones only and misses some. The data contain approximately 250,000 clones, around 90% of them singletons. Specimen: PBMCs or T cells enriched from blood (not recorded which). The receptor set was obtained from a woman aged 40 to 50 who had been exposed to COVID-19. CDR3s include the opening cysteine and the closing phenylalanine or tryptophan. The order of the fields is V gene, clone size, J gene, D gene, CDR3 length, CDR3 DNA, CDR3 protein. The D gene is left open where the match is weak. Clone size is stated in some rows and not others, as once, few, many or a class when expanded.

V: TRBV2
size: NA
J: TRBJ1-2
D: NA
length: 10
DNA: TGTGCCAGCAGGGCCTCTTGGTACACCTTC
CDR3: CASRASWYTF

V: TRBV19
size: NA
J: TRBJ2-5
D: NA
length: 14
DNA: TGTGCCAGTAGTAGATCGGACAGACAAGAGACCCAGTACTTC
CDR3: CASSRSDRQETQYF

V: TRBV6-6
size: few
J: TRBJ1-5
D: NA
length: 17
DNA: TGTGCCAGCAGGCGAACCGGGACGGGAGATAGCAATCAGCCCCAGCATTTT
CDR3: CASRRTGTGDSNQPQHF

V: TRBV12-3/TRBV12-4
size: NA
J: TRBJ2-5
D: NA
length: 11
DNA: TGTGCCAGCAGTTTCTCGGAGACCCAGTACTTC
CDR3: CASSFSETQYF

V: TRBV28
size: NA
J: TRBJ1-3
D: NA
length: 13
DNA: TGTGCCAGCGACAGAAGCTCTGGAAACACCATATATTTT
CDR3: CASDRSSGNTIYF

V: TRBV5-1
size: NA
J: TRBJ2-1
D: NA
length: 12
DNA: TGTGCCAGCAGCTTGGAACGGGAGAGGCAGTTCTTC
CDR3: CASSLERERQFF

V: TRBV11-3
size: NA
J: TRBJ1-1
D: NA
length: 13
DNA: TGTGCCAGCAGCTTAGATAGGGCGGGTGAAGCTTTCTTT
CDR3: CASSLDRAGEAFF

V: TRBV19
size: NA
J: TRBJ1-6
D: TRBD1
length: 17
DNA: TGTGCCAGTAGTATTGAAGGGGCAGGGGGTTCGAATTCACCCCTCCACTTT
CDR3: CASSIEGAGGSNSPLHF

V: TRBV7-9
size: once
J: TRBJ1-1
D: NA
length: 14
DNA: TGTGCCAGCAGACGCAGGGGAGAGGGATCTGAAGCTTTCTTT
CDR3: CASRRRGEGSEAFF

V: TRBV10-1
size: NA
J: TRBJ1-5
D: NA
length: 11
DNA: TGCGCCAGCACCCTTAATCAGCCCCAGCATTTT
CDR3: CASTLNQPQHF

V: TRBV15
size: NA
J: TRBJ2-5
D: TRBD1
length: 15
DNA: TGTGCCACCAGCAGCCGGGACAGACGACAAGAGACCCAGTACTTC
CDR3: CATSSRDRRQETQYF

V: TRBV30
size: NA
J: TRBJ2-5
D: NA
length: 10
DNA: TGTGCCTGGAGACTTTCGTCCATGCACTTC
CDR3: CAWRLSSMHF

V: TRBV5-1
size: NA
J: TRBJ1-1
D: NA
length: 16
DNA: TGCGCCAGCAGCTCCCGGGACACCCTCCTAAGGACTGAAGCTTTCTTT
CDR3: CASSSRDTLLRTEAFF

V: TRBV6-2/TRBV6-3
size: NA
J: TRBJ1-5
D: NA
length: 16
DNA: TGTGCCAGCAGTTACTCTTTTGTGGGCGCGAGTCAGCCCCAGCATTTT
CDR3: CASSYSFVGASQPQHF

V: TRBV5-5
size: NA
J: TRBJ1-6
D: NA
length: 14
DNA: TGTGCCAGCAGCCCGAGCTCCTATAATTCACCCCTCCACTTT
CDR3: CASSPSSYNSPLHF

V: TRBV10-3
size: NA
J: TRBJ2-5
D: TRBD2
length: 17
DNA: TGTGCCATCAGTGATCTTTCTGGACTAGCCATCCAAGAGACCCAGTACTTC
CDR3: CAISDLSGLAIQETQYF

V: TRBV28
size: NA
J: TRBJ1-3
D: TRBD1
length: 15
DNA: TGTGCCAGCAGCTCGATGACAGGGGAAGGAAACACCATATATTTT
CDR3: CASSSMTGEGNTIYF

V: TRBV4-2
size: NA
J: TRBJ2-6
D: NA
length: 15
DNA: TGTGCCAGCAGCCAAGATTTCCAGGATCATAACGTCCTGACTTTC
CDR3: CASSQDFQDHNVLTF

V: TRBV28
size: NA
J: TRBJ1-1
D: TRBD1
length: 15
DNA: TGTGCCAGCATCTACAGGGGCGGACCAGGCACTGAAGCTTTCTTT
CDR3: CASIYRGGPGTEAFF

V: TRBV2
size: NA
J: TRBJ2-2
D: NA
length: 15
DNA: TGTGCCAGCAGGCGAGCGCCCGCGAACACCGGGGAGCTGTTTTTT
CDR3: CASRRAPANTGELFF

V: TRBV15
size: NA
J: TRBJ2-3
D: NA
length: 14
DNA: TGTGCCACCACCGCGACTATTAGCACAGATACGCAGTATTTT
CDR3: CATTATISTDTQYF

V: TRBV19
size: NA
J: TRBJ1-5
D: NA
length: 14
DNA: TGTGCCAGTAGTATAGGGGGGGGAGGGCAGCCCCAGCATTTT
CDR3: CASSIGGGGQPQHF

V: TRBV19
size: NA
J: TRBJ2-5
D: TRBD1
length: 15
DNA: TGTGCCAGTAGTACCACCAGGGGACAGCGGGAGACCCAGTACTTC
CDR3: CASSTTRGQRETQYF

V: TRBV11-2
size: NA
J: TRBJ1-2
D: NA
length: 14
DNA: TGTGCCAGCAGCTTATCAGGGGCTTTCTATGGCTACACCTTC
CDR3: CASSLSGAFYGYTF

V: TRBV7-9
size: NA
J: TRBJ1-1
D: TRBD1
length: 16
DNA: TGTGCCAGCAGCTCAACGGACAGGGGGACCTACACTGAAGCTTTCTTT
CDR3: CASSSTDRGTYTEAFF

V: TRBV2
size: NA
J: TRBJ1-1
D: NA
length: 16
DNA: TGTGCCAGTGGGGGAAGGAGGGTATTCGGGAACACTGAAGCTTTCTTT
CDR3: CASGGRRVFGNTEAFF

V: TRBV7-2
size: NA
J: TRBJ2-1
D: TRBD2
length: 18
DNA: TGTGCCAGCAGCTCCCTGGGGACTAGCGGGGGGTCCTACAATGAGCAGTTCTTC
CDR3: CASSSLGTSGGSYNEQFF

V: TRBV18
size: NA
J: TRBJ1-2
D: TRBD1
length: 18
DNA: TGTGCCAGCTCACCAGTGGGAATCGGACAGGGAGATAACTATGGCTACACCTTC
CDR3: CASSPVGIGQGDNYGYTF

V: TRBV6-5
size: NA
J: TRBJ2-1
D: NA
length: 14
DNA: TGTGCCAGCAGGAAGATGACCTTAGCCGCTGAGCAGTTCTTC
CDR3: CASRKMTLAAEQFF

V: TRBV4-2
size: NA
J: TRBJ2-1
D: NA
length: 15
DNA: TGTGCCAGCAGCCAACCAGGGACTTCCTACAATGAGCAGTTCTTC
CDR3: CASSQPGTSYNEQFF

V: TRBV11-2
size: NA
J: TRBJ1-5
D: NA
length: 14
DNA: TGTGCCAGCAGATTGGAGGGATCGAATCAGCCCCAGCATTTT
CDR3: CASRLEGSNQPQHF

V: TRBV6-5
size: NA
J: TRBJ2-7
D: TRBD1
length: 12
DNA: TGTGCCAGCAGTCCAGGGGGTGTAAAGCAGTACTTC
CDR3: CASSPGGVKQYF

V: TRBV5-1
size: NA
J: TRBJ1-2
D: TRBD1
length: 15
DNA: TGCGCCAGCAGCTTGGCCCCGGGGACAGGGGATGGCTACACCTTC
CDR3: CASSLAPGTGDGYTF

V: TRBV7-9
size: NA
J: TRBJ1-2
D: NA
length: 13
DNA: TGTGCCAGCAGCTTTGACATCGTCAATGGCTACACCTTC
CDR3: CASSFDIVNGYTF

V: TRBV6-5
size: once
J: TRBJ1-5
D: NA
length: 14
DNA: TGTGCCAGCAGTTACGAAGCGGGGAGACAGCCCCAGCATTTT
CDR3: CASSYEAGRQPQHF

V: TRBV30
size: NA
J: TRBJ2-7
D: TRBD1
length: 14
DNA: TGTGCCTGGAGCGACCGGACAGGGATCTACGAGCAGTACTTC
CDR3: CAWSDRTGIYEQYF

V: TRBV3-1/TRBV3-2
size: NA
J: TRBJ2-2
D: TRBD1
length: 18
DNA: TGTGCCAGCAGCCACGGGACAGGGACAAAAAAGAACACCGGGGAGCTGTTTTTT
CDR3: CASSHGTGTKKNTGELFF

V: TRBV11-2
size: NA
J: TRBJ1-1
D: NA
length: 14
DNA: TGTGCCAGCAGCTTAATAGGGGGAAACACTGAAGCTTTCTTT
CDR3: CASSLIGGNTEAFF

V: TRBV7-7
size: NA
J: TRBJ1-5
D: TRBD1
length: 14
DNA: TGTGCCCTACCCCAGGGGGAGTCTAATCAGCCCCAGCATTTT
CDR3: CALPQGESNQPQHF

V: TRBV28
size: few
J: TRBJ1-1
D: TRBD1
length: 14
DNA: TGTGCCAGCAGTTTGGGGACAGGGAACACTGAAGCTTTCTTT
CDR3: CASSLGTGNTEAFF

V: TRBV7-2
size: NA
J: TRBJ1-1
D: TRBD1
length: 15
DNA: TGTGCCAGCAGCTCTGGACAGGGATGGAACACTGAAGCTTTCTTT
CDR3: CASSSGQGWNTEAFF

V: TRBV6-4
size: NA
J: TRBJ2-3
D: TRBD2
length: 14
DNA: TGTGCCAGCAGTGCTAGCGGGGGGGCAGATACGCAGTATTTT
CDR3: CASSASGGADTQYF

V: TRBV5-1
size: NA
J: TRBJ2-2
D: NA
length: 14
DNA: TGTGCCAGCAGCTTGGTTCTAAACACCGGGGAGCTGTTTTTT
CDR3: CASSLVLNTGELFF

V: TRBV3-1/TRBV3-2
size: NA
J: TRBJ1-6
D: NA
length: 16
DNA: TGTGCCAGCAGCCGTACCGGGACACCCTATAATTCACCCCTCCACTTT
CDR3: CASSRTGTPYNSPLHF

V: TRBV10-3
size: NA
J: TRBJ1-6
D: TRBD1
length: 16
DNA: TGTGCCATCAGTGAGTCGAAGGGACAGGTTAATTCACCCCTCCACTTT
CDR3: CAISESKGQVNSPLHF

V: TRBV19
size: NA
J: TRBJ1-6
D: NA
length: 14
DNA: TGTGCCAGTAGTGTAGGACTGATGAATTCACCCCTCCACTTT
CDR3: CASSVGLMNSPLHF

V: TRBV10-2
size: few
J: TRBJ1-6
D: NA
length: 12
DNA: TGCGCCAGCAGTGACAATAATTCACCCCTCCACTTT
CDR3: CASSDNNSPLHF

V: TRBV28
size: NA
J: TRBJ1-5
D: NA
length: 15
DNA: TGTGCCAGCAGGGTCGTGGTTTCGGGCAATCAGCCCCAGCATTTT
CDR3: CASRVVVSGNQPQHF

V: TRBV6-5
size: NA
J: TRBJ1-6
D: NA
length: 15
DNA: TGTGCCAGCATAAGGTGGGGCACCTATAATTCACCCCTCCACTTT
CDR3: CASIRWGTYNSPLHF

V: TRBV6-1
size: NA
J: TRBJ2-7
D: NA
length: 14
DNA: TGTGCCAGCAGTGATGGCAGTTCCTCCTACGAGCAGTACTTC
CDR3: CASSDGSSSYEQYF

V: TRBV6-4
size: few
J: TRBJ1-1
D: NA
length: 13
DNA: TGTGCCAGCAGTCAAACAGGGACCACTGAAGCTTTCTTT
CDR3: CASSQTGTTEAFF

V: TRBV20-1
size: NA
J: TRBJ1-5
D: TRBD1
length: 14
DNA: TGCAGTGCTAGTCGGCAGGGGGTAAGTCAGCCCCAGCATTTT
CDR3: CSASRQGVSQPQHF

V: TRBV13
size: NA
J: TRBJ1-2
D: NA
length: 18
DNA: TGTGCCAGCAGCTCATACGTGGGGGCGCCTACTATTCACTATGGCTACACCTTC
CDR3: CASSSYVGAPTIHYGYTF

V: TRBV3-1/TRBV3-2
size: NA
J: TRBJ2-3
D: NA
length: 17
DNA: TGTGCCAGCAGCCAACCTAGACAGTTGGCTAGCACAGATACGCAGTATTTT
CDR3: CASSQPRQLASTDTQYF